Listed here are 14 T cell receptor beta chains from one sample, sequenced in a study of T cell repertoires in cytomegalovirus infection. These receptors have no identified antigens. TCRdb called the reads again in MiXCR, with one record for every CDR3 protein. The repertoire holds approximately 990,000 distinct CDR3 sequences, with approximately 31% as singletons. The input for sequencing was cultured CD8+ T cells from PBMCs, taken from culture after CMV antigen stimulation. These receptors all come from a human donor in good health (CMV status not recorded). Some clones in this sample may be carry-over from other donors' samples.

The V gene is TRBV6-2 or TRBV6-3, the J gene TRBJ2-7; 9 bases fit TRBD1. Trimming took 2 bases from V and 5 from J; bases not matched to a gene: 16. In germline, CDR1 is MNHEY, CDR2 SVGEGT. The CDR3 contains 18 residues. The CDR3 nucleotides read TGTGCCAGCAGTTACACTATTTTCCCAACCGGGACAGGGCACGAGCAGTACGTC. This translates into CASSYTIFPTGTGHEQYV.

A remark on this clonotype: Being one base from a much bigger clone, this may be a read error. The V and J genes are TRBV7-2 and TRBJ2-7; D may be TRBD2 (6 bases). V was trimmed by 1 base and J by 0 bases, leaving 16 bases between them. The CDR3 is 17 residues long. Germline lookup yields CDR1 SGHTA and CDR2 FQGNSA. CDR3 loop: CASSLVAGSSISYEQYF. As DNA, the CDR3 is TGTGCCAGCAGCTTAGTGGCGGGGAGCTCAATCTCCTACGAGCAGTACTTC.

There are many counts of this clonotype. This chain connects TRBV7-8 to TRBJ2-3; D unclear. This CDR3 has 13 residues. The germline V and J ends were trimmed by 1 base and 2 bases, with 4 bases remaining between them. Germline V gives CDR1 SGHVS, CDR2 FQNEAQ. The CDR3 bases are TGTGCCAGCAGCTTAGATCCCACAGATACGCAGTATTTT. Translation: CASSLDPTDTQYF.

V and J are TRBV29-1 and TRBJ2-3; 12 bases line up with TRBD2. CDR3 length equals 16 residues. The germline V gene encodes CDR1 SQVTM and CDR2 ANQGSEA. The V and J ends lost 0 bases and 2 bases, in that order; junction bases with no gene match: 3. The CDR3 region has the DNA TGCAGCGTTGAAGAGACTAGCGGGGGATTCACAGATACGCAGTATTTT. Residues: CSVEETSGGFTDTQYF.

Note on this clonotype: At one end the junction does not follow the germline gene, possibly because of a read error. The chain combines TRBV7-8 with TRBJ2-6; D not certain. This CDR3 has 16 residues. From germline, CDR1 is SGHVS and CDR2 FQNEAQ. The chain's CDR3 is CAGSLGYGSGANVLTF. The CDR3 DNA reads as TGTGCCGGCAGCTTAGGATATGGGTCTGGGGCCAACGTCCTGACTTTC.

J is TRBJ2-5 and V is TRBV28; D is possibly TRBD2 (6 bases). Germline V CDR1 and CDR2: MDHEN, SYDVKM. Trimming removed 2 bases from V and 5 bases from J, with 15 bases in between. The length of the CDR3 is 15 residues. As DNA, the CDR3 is TGTGCCAGCAGTTTAGGGTACGGGGAGGACGAGACCCAGTACTTC. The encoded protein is CASSLGYGEDETQYF.

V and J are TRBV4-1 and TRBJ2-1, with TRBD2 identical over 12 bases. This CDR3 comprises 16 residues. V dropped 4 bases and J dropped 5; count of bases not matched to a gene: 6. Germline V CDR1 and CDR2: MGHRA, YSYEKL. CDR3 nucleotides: TGCGCCAGCAGCCCACGGACTAGCGGGGCTAACAATGAGCAGTTCTTC. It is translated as CASSPRTSGANNEQFF.

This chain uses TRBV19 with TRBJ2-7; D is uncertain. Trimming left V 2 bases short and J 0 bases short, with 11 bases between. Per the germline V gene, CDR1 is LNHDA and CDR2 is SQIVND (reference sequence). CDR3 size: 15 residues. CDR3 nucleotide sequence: TGTGCCAGTAGTATATCTGGGGATTTCTCCTACGAGCAGTACTTC. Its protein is CASSISGDFSYEQYF. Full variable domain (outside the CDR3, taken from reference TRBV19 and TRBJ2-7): DGGITQSPKYLFRKEGQNVTLSCEQNLNHDAMYWYRQDPGQGLRLIYYSQIVNDFQKGDIAEGYSVSREKKESFPLTVTSAQKNPTAFYLCASSISGDFSYEQYFGPGTRLTVT.

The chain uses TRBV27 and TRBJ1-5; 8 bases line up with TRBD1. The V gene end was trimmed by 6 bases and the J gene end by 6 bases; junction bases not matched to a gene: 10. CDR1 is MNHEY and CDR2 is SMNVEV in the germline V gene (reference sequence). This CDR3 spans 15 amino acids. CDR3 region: CASSHPGGAGQPQHF. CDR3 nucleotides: TGTGCCAGCAGCCACCCAGGGGGCGCGGGTCAGCCCCAGCATTTT.

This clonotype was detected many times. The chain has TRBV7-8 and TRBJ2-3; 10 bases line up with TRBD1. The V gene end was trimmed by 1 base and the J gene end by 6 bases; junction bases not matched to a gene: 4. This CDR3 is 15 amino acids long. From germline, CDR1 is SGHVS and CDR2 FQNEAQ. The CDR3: CASSLVRQGADTQYF. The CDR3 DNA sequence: TGTGCCAGCAGCTTAGTGCGACAGGGGGCCGATACGCAGTATTTT.

Here the CDR3 reads CASSIVLQGYEQFF. The CDR3 bases are TGTGCCAGTAGTATAGTTCTACAGGGCTATGAGCAGTTCTTC. This sequence joins TRBV19 and TRBJ2-1; D perhaps matches TRBD1 (6 bases). Germline V CDR1 and CDR2: LNHDA, SQIVND (reference sequence). CDR3 size: 14 residues. With 1 base removed from V and 8 bases from J, the gap between germline ends came to 12 bases.

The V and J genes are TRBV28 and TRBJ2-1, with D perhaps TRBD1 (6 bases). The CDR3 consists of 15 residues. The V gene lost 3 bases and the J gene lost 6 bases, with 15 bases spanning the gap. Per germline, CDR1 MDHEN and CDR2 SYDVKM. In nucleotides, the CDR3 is TGTGCCAGCAGTTTCTTACACAGGGAGAGCAATGAGCAGTTCTTC. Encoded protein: CASSFLHRESNEQFF. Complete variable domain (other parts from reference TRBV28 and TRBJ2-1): DVKVTQSSRYLVKRTGEKVFLECVQDMDHENMFWYRQDPGLGLRLIYFSYDVKMKEKGDIPEGYSVSREKKERFSLILESASTNQTSMYLCASSFLHRESNEQFFGPGTRLTVL.

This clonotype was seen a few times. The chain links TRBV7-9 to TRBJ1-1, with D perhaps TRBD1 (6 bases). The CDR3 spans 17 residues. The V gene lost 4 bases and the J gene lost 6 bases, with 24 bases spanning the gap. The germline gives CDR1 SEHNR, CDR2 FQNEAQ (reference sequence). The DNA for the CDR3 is TGTGCCAGCAGCTCGGACAGAGAAAGGGCCTACTGGTCTGAAGCTTTCTTT. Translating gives CASSSDRERAYWSEAFF.

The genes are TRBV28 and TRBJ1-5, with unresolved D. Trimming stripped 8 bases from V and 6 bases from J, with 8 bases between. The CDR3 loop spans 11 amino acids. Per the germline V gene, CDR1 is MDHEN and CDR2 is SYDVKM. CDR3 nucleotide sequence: TGTGCCAGCGGGCCAGGTCAGCCCCAGCATTTT. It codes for CASGPGQPQHF.